The 28 T cell receptor beta chains presented below share a single source sample, sequenced in a study of T-cell memory formation after mild COVID-19. One entry per CDR3 protein results from TCRdb running MiXCR on the 5' RACE reads. Here the sample spans under 250,000 distinct CDR3 sequences, 15% to 17% being singletons. The material sequenced was PBMCs or a T cell subset sorted from them (not recorded which). These receptors all come from an adult woman who had mild COVID-19 (a few samples of this study predate the infection). Cell type and time point are not known.

This clonotype appeared a few times. The rearrangement uses TRBV5-1 and TRBJ1-2; 10 bases align to TRBD1. V trimming: 4 bases; J trimming: 12 bases; junction bases outside the gene matches: 3. The length of the CDR3 is 11 residues. Germline V gene data show CDR1 as SGHRS and CDR2 as YFSETQ. This chain's CDR3 is CASSGTGENTF. The CDR3 DNA sequence: TGCGCCAGCAGCGGGACAGGGGAGAACACCTTC.

The chain links TRBV30 to TRBJ1-1; D call uncertain. The CDR3 runs 15 residues. Germline lookup yields CDR1 GTSNPN and CDR2 SVGIG (reference sequence). With 3 bases removed from V and 3 bases from J, the gap between germline ends came to 17 bases. The CDR3 is CAWSAGPGMDTEAFF. For the CDR3, the DNA is TGTGCCTGGAGCGCCGGACCGGGGATGGACACTGAAGCTTTCTTT.

This chain uses TRBV18 with TRBJ1-1, with TRBD1 matching 12 bases. This CDR3 has 15 amino acids. Trimming took 4 bases from V and 4 from J; bases not matched to a gene: 4. Germline CDR1 KGHSH, CDR2 LQKENI. In DNA, the CDR3 is TGTGCCAGCTCACATGGGACAGGGGGCGGCACTGAAGCTTTCTTT. Translation gives CASSHGTGGGTEAFF.

This clonotype was found once. The chain carries TRBV2 and TRBJ1-5; D is possibly TRBD1 (6 bases). With 3 bases removed from V and 4 bases from J, the gap between germline ends came to 10 bases. The CDR3 sequence is 14 residues long. Germline V CDR1 and CDR2: SNHLY, FYNNEI. Written as DNA, the CDR3 is TGTGCCAGCAGTGAGGGGACAAGGAATCAGCCCCAGCATTTT. It yields the protein CASSEGTRNQPQHF.

This clonotype has at least ten counts. The rearrangement joins TRBV25-1 to TRBJ2-1; 10 nucleotides line up with TRBD1. The V segment lost 6 bases and the J segment 9 bases; nucleotides outside the gene matches: 8. The CDR3 loop spans 14 amino acids. Germline V gene sequence: CDR1 MGHDK, CDR2 SYGVNS. The CDR3 sequence: CASRVTGGQGEQFF. Here the CDR3 DNA reads TGTGCCAGCAGGGTGACAGGGGGCCAGGGTGAGCAGTTCTTC.

V gene TRBV9 combines with J gene TRBJ2-3; 7 positions match TRBD1. The CDR3 has 17 residues. Trimming cost V 1 base and J 4 bases; bases outside gene matches: 12. Germline V gene sequence: CDR1 SGDLS, CDR2 YYNGEE. CDR3 sequence (DNA): TGTGCCAGCAGCGTACAATCCAGGGGGTCAGGAGCAGATACGCAGTATTTT. It yields the protein CASSVQSRGSGADTQYF.

This clonotype was seen a few times. The chain has TRBV7-2 and TRBJ2-1; 12 bases match TRBD2. The CDR3 covers 16 residues. The trim removed 4 bases at V and 2 bases at J, leaving 3 bases unmatched. CDR1 SGHTA and CDR2 FQGNSA come from the germline V gene. This CDR3 reads CASSSRLAGAYNEQFF. CDR3 coding DNA: TGTGCCAGCAGCTCTAGACTAGCGGGGGCCTACAATGAGCAGTTCTTC.

This clonotype was recorded a few times. The chain couples TRBV20-1 to TRBJ2-3, with TRBD2 identical over 10 bases. The germline V gene has CDR1 DFQATT and CDR2 SNEGSKA (reference sequence). The ends lost 5 bases at V and 6 bases at J; junction bases unmatched: 8. The CDR3 is made up of 14 amino acids. DNA of the CDR3: TGCAGTGCTCCCCTAGCGGGAGTCCCCGATACGCAGTATTTT. Protein product: CSAPLAGVPDTQYF.

The chain is built from TRBV19 and TRBJ2-1; tentative D call: TRBD2 (6 bases). The CDR3 contains 14 residues. The V and J ends lost 7 bases and 4 bases respectively, with 14 bases between them. Looked up from germline, CDR1 is LNHDA and CDR2 is SQIVND (reference sequence). This CDR3 reads CASTRLGLYNEQFF. DNA for the CDR3: TGTGCCAGTACTAGACTAGGACTATACAATGAGCAGTTCTTC.

V and J are TRBV12-3 or TRBV12-4 and TRBJ1-1, with unresolved D. Trimming took 5 bases from V and 0 from J, leaving 10 bases between them. This CDR3 region has 14 residues. The CDR3 loop reads CASSHEGMNTEAFF. The CDR3 coding sequence is TGTGCCAGCAGTCACGAAGGCATGAACACTGAAGCTTTCTTT.

The chain carries TRBV19 and TRBJ1-2; D may be TRBD1 (6 bases). The V and J ends lost 4 bases and 5 bases respectively, with 17 bases between them. Germline V gene sequence: CDR1 LNHDA, CDR2 SQIVND (reference sequence). CDR3 length equals 15 residues. The CDR3 reads CASSKRGDVIYGYTF. In DNA form, the CDR3 reads TGTGCCAGTAGTAAGAGGGGGGACGTGATTTATGGCTACACCTTC. Filled out from reference TRBV19 and TRBJ1-2, the complete variable domain reads DGGITQSPKYLFRKEGQNVTLSCEQNLNHDAMYWYRQDPGQGLRLIYYSQIVNDFQKGDIAEGYSVSREKKESFPLTVTSAQKNPTAFYLCASSKRGDVIYGYTFGSGTRLTVV.

This clonotype was counted between two and nine times. This sequence joins TRBV20-1 and TRBJ2-3, with TRBD2 matching over 8 bases. V dropped 1 base and J dropped 2; count of bases not matched to a gene: 5. CDR1 is DFQATT, CDR2 SNEGSKA, per germline (reference sequence). The CDR3 totals 15 residues. CDR3 in amino acids: CSARVAAGDTDTQYF. As DNA, the CDR3 is TGCAGTGCTAGAGTGGCAGCGGGGGACACAGATACGCAGTATTTT.

This clonotype appeared a few times. The chain joins TRBV5-1 to TRBJ2-2, with 7 positions matching TRBD1. Germline V CDR1 and CDR2: SGHRS, YFSETQ. Trimming removed 3 bases from V and 5 bases from J; junction bases left unmatched: 4. The CDR3 loop spans 14 amino acids. The DNA for the CDR3 is TGCGCCAGCAGCTCGGGACAGAAGACCGGGGAGCTGTTTTTT. It specifies CASSSGQKTGELFF.

The V and J genes are TRBV7-9 and TRBJ2-1, with D perhaps TRBD1 (5 bases). Deletions cut 5 bases from V and 10 bases from J, with 15 bases between. Looked up from germline, CDR1 is SEHNR and CDR2 is FQNEAQ (reference sequence). This CDR3 has 13 amino acids. This CDR3 reads CASSPLGAGEQFF. The CDR3 bases are TGTGCCAGCAGCCCCCTAGGGGCCGGGGAGCAGTTCTTC. Full variable domain (outside the CDR3, taken from reference TRBV7-9 and TRBJ2-1): DTGVSQNPRHKITKRGQNVTFRCDPISEHNRLYWYRQTLGQGPEFLTYFQNEAQLEKSRLLSDRFSAERPKGSFSTLEIQRTEQGDSAMYLCASSPLGAGEQFFGPGTRLTVL.

The chain links TRBV28 to TRBJ1-2; possible D gene TRBD1, 5 bases. Trimming pared 5 bases from V and 4 bases from J, leaving 17 bases between. This CDR3 region has 15 residues. Looked up from germline, CDR1 is MDHEN and CDR2 is SYDVKM. The CDR3: CASSPQVQGAYGYTF. In DNA form, the CDR3 reads TGTGCCAGCAGTCCCCAGGTCCAGGGAGCCTATGGCTACACCTTC.

The J gene is TRBJ1-2, the V gene TRBV7-9; 9 nucleotides align to TRBD1. Germline assignment: CDR1 SEHNR and CDR2 FQNEAQ (reference sequence). J gave up 6 bases and V 7 bases, and 6 bases lay outside the gene matches. The CDR3 loop spans 13 amino acids. CDR3 coding DNA: TGTGCCAGCATCCAACAGGGGGCGAATGGCTACACCTTC. Translating it yields CASIQQGANGYTF.

This clonotype has more than one count but fewer than ten. The chain employs TRBV4-1 and TRBJ2-7, with D maybe TRBD2 (5 bases). The CDR3 loop spans 15 amino acids. V lost 0 bases and J 3 bases, leaving 12 bases between the germline ends. Germline V CDR1 and CDR2: MGHRA, YSYEKL. CDR3 in DNA: TGCGCCAGCAGCCAAGACTCGAGCGAGGGCTACGAGCAGTACTTC. Its protein product is CASSQDSSEGYEQYF.

This clonotype was detected only a few times. The CDR3 coding sequence is TGTGCCAGCAGACGGAGGTCAGGGACTAGCCCCAATGAGCAGTTCTTC. This sequence encodes CASRRRSGTSPNEQFF. The rearrangement uses TRBV7-9 and TRBJ2-1, with 9 bases aligning to TRBD2. The V and J ends lost 6 bases and 6 bases, in that order; junction bases with no gene match: 12. The CDR3 is 16 residues long. Germline V gene data show CDR1 as SEHNR and CDR2 as FQNEAQ (reference sequence). Complete variable domain (other parts from reference TRBV7-9 and TRBJ2-1): DTGVSQNPRHKITKRGQNVTFRCDPISEHNRLYWYRQTLGQGPEFLTYFQNEAQLEKSRLLSDRFSAERPKGSFSTLEIQRTEQGDSAMYLCASRRRSGTSPNEQFFGPGTRLTVL.

V and J are TRBV4-1 and TRBJ1-1; D is ambiguous. V lost 0 bases and J 11 bases, leaving 16 bases between the germline ends. The CDR3 is 14 residues long. Germline CDR1 MGHRA, CDR2 YSYEKL. The DNA of the CDR3 is TGCGCCAGCAGCCAAGAAAGGGTCATACCGGGTGCTTTCTTT. Translation gives CASSQERVIPGAFF.

This clonotype came up a few times. The chain is built from TRBV19 and TRBJ2-3, with a tentative D call TRBD2 (5 bases). The ends were cut back, 3 bases at V and 6 bases at J, with 13 bases in the middle. Germline values: CDR1 LNHDA, CDR2 SQIVND (reference sequence). The CDR3 is made up of 14 amino acids. CDR3 region: CASSIRTGVDTQYF. The CDR3 DNA sequence: TGTGCCAGTAGTATTAGAACCGGGGTCGATACGCAGTATTTT. The whole variable domain, filled in from reference TRBV19 and TRBJ2-3, reads DGGITQSPKYLFRKEGQNVTLSCEQNLNHDAMYWYRQDPGQGLRLIYYSQIVNDFQKGDIAEGYSVSREKKESFPLTVTSAQKNPTAFYLCASSIRTGVDTQYFGPGTRLTVL.

CDR3 sequence (DNA): TGCGCCAGCAGCTTAGAACCGTGGGGGGCCAATCAGCCCCAGCATTTT. It codes for CASSLEPWGANQPQHF. This sequence joins TRBV5-1 and TRBJ1-5, with D perhaps matching TRBD1 (6 bases). Trimming removed 2 bases from V and 3 bases from J, with 15 bases in between. CDR1 is SGHRS and CDR2 is YFSETQ in the germline V gene. The CDR3 is 16 amino acids. Looking up the rest from reference TRBV5-1 and TRBJ1-5 gives the full variable domain: KAGVTQTPRYLIKTRGQQVTLSCSPISGHRSVSWYQQTPGQGLQFLFEYFSETQRNKGNFPGRFSGRQFSNSRSEMNVSTLELGDSALYLCASSLEPWGANQPQHFGDGTRLSIL.

This rearrangement joins TRBV20-1 to TRBJ1-2; D possibly corresponds to TRBD1 (6 bases). In germline, CDR1 is DFQATT, CDR2 SNEGSKA (reference sequence). Trimming took off 5 bases at V and 0 bases at J, with 16 bases between the two ends. The CDR3 spans 15 residues. This chain's CDR3 is CSAAKGDLTNYGYTF. In DNA form, the CDR3 reads TGCAGTGCTGCGAAGGGGGACCTTACTAACTATGGCTACACCTTC.

The V gene is TRBV20-1, the J gene TRBJ2-7, with 8 bases matching TRBD2. The trim removed 0 bases at V and 3 bases at J, leaving 7 bases unmatched. CDR3 length equals 15 residues. CDR1 is DFQATT, CDR2 SNEGSKA, per germline (reference sequence). The CDR3 DNA reads TGCAGTGCTAGAGATATACTAGCGGACCGCTACGAGCAGTACTTC. It encodes CSARDILADRYEQYF.

V usage is TRBV7-2 and J usage is TRBJ1-5, with a tentative D call TRBD1 (6 bases). Trimming shortened V by 3 bases and J by 10 bases, and 13 bases separated the two germline ends. This CDR3 comprises 13 residues. Germline V gene lookup returns CDR1 SGHTA and CDR2 FQGNSA. DNA of the CDR3: TGTGCCAGCAGCTTGTCGACAGGACTTCCCCAGCATTTT. This sequence encodes CASSLSTGLPQHF.

This clonotype was counted ten times or more. The chain carries TRBV5-1 and TRBJ2-5; D is unclear. The CDR3 is made up of 13 amino acids. Germline V CDR1 and CDR2: SGHRS, YFSETQ. V lost 4 bases, J lost 5 bases, and 12 bases lay in between. The DNA of the CDR3 is TGCGCCAGCAGCCCGGGCCACGTTGAGACCCAGTACTTC. The encoded protein is CASSPGHVETQYF. Together with reference TRBV5-1 and TRBJ2-5, the CDR3 gives the full variable domain: KAGVTQTPRYLIKTRGQQVTLSCSPISGHRSVSWYQQTPGQGLQFLFEYFSETQRNKGNFPGRFSGRQFSNSRSEMNVSTLELGDSALYLCASSPGHVETQYFGPGTRLLVL.

This clonotype has more than one count but fewer than ten. The genes are TRBV2 and TRBJ2-2; 8 bases map to TRBD1. V trimming: 6 bases; J trimming: 6 bases; junction bases outside the gene matches: 3. Per germline, CDR1 SNHLY and CDR2 FYNNEI. The CDR3 sequence is 13 residues long. CDR3 in amino acids: CASRPRGPGELFF. In DNA form, the CDR3 reads TGTGCCAGCAGGCCCAGGGGGCCCGGGGAGCTGTTTTTT.

This clonotype was counted only a few times. The CDR3: CASSPRTSGDTQYF. In DNA form, the CDR3 reads TGCGCCAGCAGCCCCCGGACTAGCGGAGATACGCAGTATTTT. V gene TRBV5-1 combines with J gene TRBJ2-3; TRBD2 aligns across 10 bases. The CDR3 spans 14 residues. Germline V gene data show CDR1 as SGHRS and CDR2 as YFSETQ. The V and J ends lost 4 bases and 5 bases, in that order; junction bases with no gene match: 4.

This clonotype was detected only a few times. The chain has TRBV3-1 and TRBJ2-7, with TRBD1 matching 8 bases. The junction had 8 bases not matched to a gene; V was cut back by 3 bases and J by 4 bases. The CDR3 is 15 amino acids. Per the germline V gene, CDR1 is LGHDT and CDR2 is YNNKEL (reference sequence). DNA of the CDR3: TGTGCCAGCAGCCATCGCGGGACAGGTTCATACGAGCAGTACTTC. Amino acid sequence: CASSHRGTGSYEQYF.